This is a list of T cell receptor beta chains from one sample in a study of blood T cells in healthy people across ages. TCRdb itself ran the 5' RACE reads through MiXCR, one entry per CDR3 protein. The sample consists of hundreds of thousands of distinct CDR3 sequences, around 31% of them appearing once. The sample comprised blood. The receptors were gathered from a woman of 80 years or more in good health. Both conserved end residues are part of each CDR3. Fields, in order: clone size, J gene, D gene, V gene, CDR3 DNA, CDR3 protein. The D gene is left open where the match is weak. The listing skips clone size in some rows; elsewhere it reads once, few, many or a size class.

size: many
J: TRBJ1-5
D: TRBD1
V: TRBV5-1
DNA: TGCGCCAGCAGCCCGACGGGGCAGGGGGCCTTCCATAGCAATCAGCCCCAGCATTTT
CDR3: CASSPTGQGAFHSNQPQHF

size: many
J: TRBJ2-1
D: .
V: TRBV20-1
DNA: TGCAGTGCTAGAGATCACGGGACGGACCAAGCTTACCTTTCCTACAATGAGCAGTTCTTC
CDR3: CSARDHGTDQAYLSYNEQFF

size: .
J: TRBJ2-1
D: .
V: TRBV28
DNA: TGTGCCAGCAGTTTATCTGGAACAGGCTCCTACAATGAGCAGTTCTTC
CDR3: CASSLSGTGSYNEQFF

size: .
J: TRBJ1-2
D: TRBD1
V: TRBV20-1
DNA: TGCAGTGCTAGAGATCTCGAACGAGGGGGCGGCTACACCTTC
CDR3: CSARDLERGGGYTF

size: many
J: TRBJ2-5
D: TRBD2
V: TRBV20-1
DNA: TGCAGTGGGGCTAGCGGGGGTCCCGAGACCCAGTACTTC
CDR3: CSGASGGPETQYF

size: few
J: TRBJ1-1
D: .
V: TRBV28
DNA: TGTGCCAGCAGTCCTCCCTCAGGGAGGGGCGCTGAAGCTTTCTTT
CDR3: CASSPPSGRGAEAFF

size: many
J: TRBJ1-4
D: .
V: TRBV12-3/TRBV12-4
DNA: TGTGCCAGCAGGTCGGGACACACTAATGAAAAACTGTTTTTT
CDR3: CASRSGHTNEKLFF

size: .
J: TRBJ2-3
D: TRBD2
V: TRBV11-2
DNA: TGTGCCAGCAGCCTCTCTAGCGGGGCAACAGATACGCAGTATTTT
CDR3: CASSLSSGATDTQYF

size: few
J: TRBJ2-7
D: TRBD1
V: TRBV29-1
DNA: TGCAGCGTCGGGACAGAAATTAACAATGAGCAGTACTTC
CDR3: CSVGTEINNEQYF

size: .
J: TRBJ1-3
D: .
V: TRBV29-1
DNA: TGCAGCGTGTCTAATAGGCAAGGAAACACCATATATTTT
CDR3: CSVSNRQGNTIYF

size: .
J: TRBJ2-5
D: .
V: TRBV29-1
DNA: TGCAGCGTTGAAGAGGGACCGATCCAAGAGACCCAGTACTTC
CDR3: CSVEEGPIQETQYF

size: few
J: TRBJ2-2
D: .
V: TRBV6-2/TRBV6-3
DNA: TGTGCCACCACGGACAGAAGTACCGGGGAGCTGTTTTTT
CDR3: CATTDRSTGELFF

size: .
J: TRBJ2-5
D: TRBD2
V: TRBV11-2
DNA: TGTGTCAGCAGCCCGTCCGGGGGGTCGGAGACCCAGTACTTC
CDR3: CVSSPSGGSETQYF

size: many
J: TRBJ2-1
D: .
V: TRBV20-1
DNA: TGCAGTGCCACTCGGCGGCTATCCTACAATGAGCAGTTCTTC
CDR3: CSATRRLSYNEQFF

size: few
J: TRBJ1-2
D: TRBD1
V: TRBV5-1
DNA: TGCGCCAGCAGCTTGACGGGACAGGGGTACGATGGCTACACCTTC
CDR3: CASSLTGQGYDGYTF

size: .
J: TRBJ1-1
D: .
V: TRBV12-3/TRBV12-4
DNA: TGTGCCAGCAGTTTAAGGCGGCAGACTGAAGCTTTCTTT
CDR3: CASSLRRQTEAFF

size: few
J: TRBJ2-7
D: .
V: TRBV30
DNA: TGTGCCTGGAGTGTAACTCGGCGAGCCTCCTACGAGCAGTACTTC
CDR3: CAWSVTRRASYEQYF

size: .
J: TRBJ1-4
D: .
V: TRBV5-1
DNA: TGCGCCAGCAGCGCGGGGGGAAGCTCTATTGAAAAACTGGTTTTT
CDR3: CASSAGGSSIEKLVF

size: .
J: TRBJ2-7
D: TRBD1
V: TRBV10-3
DNA: TGTGCCATCAGTAGGGACAGGGGCGAGCAGTACTTC
CDR3: CAISRDRGEQYF

size: few
J: TRBJ1-6
D: .
V: TRBV30
DNA: TGTGCCTGGAGTGGTTGGAATTCACCCCTCCACTTT
CDR3: CAWSGWNSPLHF

size: .
J: TRBJ2-7
D: .
V: TRBV7-6
DNA: TGTGCCAGCAGCACCCTGGGCGGGGTTGCCTACGAGCAGTACTTC
CDR3: CASSTLGGVAYEQYF

size: .
J: TRBJ2-2
D: TRBD1
V: TRBV20-1
DNA: TGCAGTGCTAGCGGGACAGGGGGCTTTACCGGGGAGCTGTTTTTT
CDR3: CSASGTGGFTGELFF

size: .
J: TRBJ2-7
D: .
V: TRBV30
DNA: TGTGCCTGGAGTCGGAGGGCGCAAGGAACCTACGAGCAGTACTTC
CDR3: CAWSRRAQGTYEQYF

size: many
J: TRBJ2-5
D: TRBD2
V: TRBV27
DNA: TGTGCCAGCAGTCACCGACTAGCGGGGGCTGGGTACCAAGAGACCCAGTACTTC
CDR3: CASSHRLAGAGYQETQYF

size: .
J: TRBJ1-1
D: TRBD1
V: TRBV7-8
DNA: TGTGCCAGCAGCTACCCACAGGGGCGGTCAATGAACACTGAAGCTTTCTTT
CDR3: CASSYPQGRSMNTEAFF

size: .
J: TRBJ2-3
D: .
V: TRBV2
DNA: TGTGCCAGCAAATCCCCCTTAGATGCGCAGTATTTT
CDR3: CASKSPLDAQYF

size: .
J: TRBJ2-7
D: .
V: TRBV29-1
DNA: TGCAGCGTCCGAGGAAGGGCGTCCTACGAGCAGTACTTC
CDR3: CSVRGRASYEQYF

size: many
J: TRBJ1-5
D: .
V: TRBV29-1
DNA: TGCAGCGTTCGGCAGGGCAATCAGCCCCAGCATTTT
CDR3: CSVRQGNQPQHF

size: many
J: TRBJ2-6
D: TRBD2
V: TRBV5-6
DNA: TGTGCCAGCAGCCCGGGACTAGCGGGGGGGAACTCTGGGGCCAACGTCCTGACTTTC
CDR3: CASSPGLAGGNSGANVLTF

size: .
J: TRBJ2-3
D: .
V: TRBV6-1
DNA: TGTGCCAGCAGAAGGCAGACTAGCACAGATACGCAGTATTTT
CDR3: CASRRQTSTDTQYF

size: .
J: TRBJ1-1
D: TRBD1
V: TRBV20-1
DNA: TGCAGTGCTAGAGTACAGGGACAGGGGTTCTCTGAAGCTTTCTTT
CDR3: CSARVQGQGFSEAFF

size: few
J: TRBJ2-5
D: TRBD1
V: TRBV30
DNA: TGTGCCTGGAGTCTACTACAGGGGGCAGGCAAGACCCAGTACTTC
CDR3: CAWSLLQGAGKTQYF

size: many
J: TRBJ2-5
D: .
V: TRBV6-2/TRBV6-3
DNA: TGTGCCAGCAGTCAGGGGGGGATTCAAGAGACCCAGTACTTC
CDR3: CASSQGGIQETQYF

size: many
J: TRBJ2-7
D: .
V: TRBV7-2
DNA: TGTGCCAGCTCCCAACAAGTCGGACAAGGGGGAGCGCGGTACTTC
CDR3: CASSQQVGQGGARYF

size: .
J: TRBJ2-1
D: .
V: TRBV28
DNA: TGTGCCAGCAGTTTAGGCCCCCACAATGAGCAGTTCTTC
CDR3: CASSLGPHNEQFF

size: many
J: TRBJ2-1
D: .
V: TRBV29-1
DNA: TGCAGCGTCGGTACCTACAATGAGCAGTTCTTC
CDR3: CSVGTYNEQFF

size: .
J: TRBJ1-6
D: .
V: TRBV7-3
DNA: TGTGCCAGCAGCTCGGGAGGTAATTCACCCCTCCACTTT
CDR3: CASSSGGNSPLHF

size: .
J: TRBJ2-5
D: .
V: TRBV20-1
DNA: TGCAGTGCTTGGGGAGCCTCGCAAGAGACCCAGTACTTC
CDR3: CSAWGASQETQYF

size: few
J: TRBJ1-2
D: .
V: TRBV5-1
DNA: TGCGCCAGCAGCTGGACCACAGCTAACTATGGCTACACCTTC
CDR3: CASSWTTANYGYTF

size: many
J: TRBJ2-7
D: TRBD1
V: TRBV14
DNA: TGTGCCAGCAGTCTCACAGGGGGCCCCCCCTACGAGCAGTACTTC
CDR3: CASSLTGGPPYEQYF

size: few
J: TRBJ1-1
D: .
V: TRBV12-3/TRBV12-4
DNA: TGTGCCAGCAGTCTCGGGGCGGAGACTGAAGCTTTCTTT
CDR3: CASSLGAETEAFF

size: few
J: TRBJ2-6
D: TRBD1
V: TRBV7-3
DNA: TGTGCCAGCAGCTTAAACTCCGGGACAGGGAGGTTTAGCGGGGCCAACGTCCTGACTTTC
CDR3: CASSLNSGTGRFSGANVLTF

size: .
J: TRBJ2-7
D: TRBD1
V: TRBV7-3
DNA: TGTGCCAGCAGCTTACAGGGGGCGCCGAACGAGCAGTACTTC
CDR3: CASSLQGAPNEQYF

size: few
J: TRBJ2-1
D: TRBD1
V: TRBV3-1
DNA: TGTGCCAGCAGCCAAGGGGGACAGGGGGGGGGTAATGAGCAGTTCTTC
CDR3: CASSQGGQGGGNEQFF

size: many
J: TRBJ1-1
D: .
V: TRBV20-1
DNA: TGCAGTGCTAGAGGTCCAGGGGCTAACACTGAAGCTTTCTTT
CDR3: CSARGPGANTEAFF

size: .
J: TRBJ1-1
D: .
V: TRBV4-2
DNA: TGTGCCAGCAGCCTCCGCCGTGTTGAGGGCCGAATGAACACTGAAGCTTTCTTT
CDR3: CASSLRRVEGRMNTEAFF

size: .
J: TRBJ2-1
D: .
V: TRBV5-1
DNA: TGCGCCAGCAGCTTGGAGTTAGCGTGGTCCTACAATGAGCAGTTCTTC
CDR3: CASSLELAWSYNEQFF

size: few
J: TRBJ1-5
D: .
V: TRBV20-1
DNA: TGCAGTGCTAGCGCCACAACGACAGAGCCCCAGCATTTT
CDR3: CSASATTTEPQHF

size: many
J: TRBJ2-3
D: TRBD2
V: TRBV7-9
DNA: TGTGCCAGCAGCCCTTACGCGCGGGGGACCACAGATACGCAGTATTTT
CDR3: CASSPYARGTTDTQYF

size: many
J: TRBJ2-5
D: TRBD2
V: TRBV7-6
DNA: TGTGCCAGCACTAGCGGGGGGGAGACCCAGTACTTC
CDR3: CASTSGGETQYF

size: many
J: TRBJ2-4
D: .
V: TRBV13
DNA: TGTGCCACGACGCGGGGCGCCAAAAACATTCAGTACTTC
CDR3: CATTRGAKNIQYF

size: many
J: TRBJ2-7
D: .
V: TRBV3-1
DNA: TGTGCCAGCAGTGATTCCGGGCCAACCGACGAGCAGTACTTC
CDR3: CASSDSGPTDEQYF

size: many
J: TRBJ2-4
D: .
V: TRBV7-2
DNA: TGTGCCAGCAGCTTAGCGATTAGCGGAACGAAAAACATTCAGTACTTC
CDR3: CASSLAISGTKNIQYF

size: few
J: TRBJ1-6
D: .
V: TRBV18
DNA: TGTGCCAGCTCACAAGACCTGTATTCACCCCTCCACTTT
CDR3: CASSQDLYSPLHF

size: .
J: TRBJ1-2
D: .
V: TRBV29-1
DNA: TGCAGCGTTGAGTCTTGGGGGAATAACTATGGCTACACCTTC
CDR3: CSVESWGNNYGYTF